These 29 T cell receptor beta chains originate from one sample sequenced in a study of T cells in Graves' hyperthyroidism and ophthalmopathy. RNA transcripts were the template for amplifying TCR beta CDR3 regions. Initially, a first-round RT-PCR of the TCR CDR3 employed the HTBI primer set. TCRdb re-called the multiplex PCR reads through MiXCR, storing one row per CDR3 protein. The sample comprises about 560,000 distinct CDR3 sequences, over 15% of which are singletons, and around a sixth rests with the top ten. Sequencing was performed on blood. These TCRs come from a woman aged 18-30 years with Graves' hyperthyroidism.

This clonotype was picked up many times. V and J are TRBV2 and TRBJ2-2, with TRBD2 matching over 13 bases. CDR1 and CDR2 from the germline V gene are SNHLY and FYNNEI. The CDR3 contains 17 residues. V trimming: 6 bases; J trimming: 5 bases; junction bases outside the gene matches: 9. The CDR3 DNA reads as TGTGCCAGCAGGTTCGGACTAGCGGGAGATAGTACCGGGGAGCTGTTTTTT. The encoded protein is CASRFGLAGDSTGELFF.

In its sample, this clonotype was seen many times. The gene calls are TRBV11-3 and TRBJ2-7, with D possibly TRBD1 on 5 matching bases. Germline CDR1 and CDR2: SGHNT and YENEEA. Trimming shortened V by 5 bases and J by 8 bases, and 10 bases separated the two germline ends. The CDR3 consists of 11 residues. CDR3 sequence: CASSLQGKQYF. The CDR3 DNA sequence: TGTGCCAGCAGCCTTCAGGGAAAGCAGTACTTC.

The chain has TRBV12-3 or TRBV12-4 and TRBJ1-6; no firm D call. V gave up 2 bases and J gave up 0 bases, with 8 bases separating them. The CDR3 has 16 amino acids. The CDR3 DNA follows: TGTGCCAGCAGTTTATCCAGGAGCTCCTATAATTCACCCCTCCACTTT. It translates to CASSLSRSSYNSPLHF.

The CDR3 is CASSSIRGNTGELFF. CDR3 bases: TGTGCCAGCAGCTCCATAAGGGGGAACACCGGGGAGCTGTTTTTT. The V and J genes are TRBV7-2 and TRBJ2-2; possible D gene TRBD1, 5 bases. With 4 bases removed from V and 1 base from J, the gap between germline ends came to 10 bases. This CDR3 comprises 15 residues. Germline assignment: CDR1 SGHTA and CDR2 FQGNSA.

This clonotype was counted many times. This rearrangement joins TRBV15 to TRBJ1-2, with 8 bases matching TRBD1. Germline CDR1 LNHNV, CDR2 YYDKDF (reference sequence). V lost 3 bases and J lost 5; bases outside the gene matches: 11. The CDR3 totals 16 residues. The CDR3 DNA is TGTGCCACCAGCAGGGGCCTGGACAGGGACCAATATGGCTACACCTTC. Translating it yields CATSRGLDRDQYGYTF.

The rearrangement links TRBV5-1 to TRBJ1-5; 7 bases are shared with TRBD1. CDR3 length equals 14 residues. Germline trimming cut 1 base from V and 14 bases from J; bases unmatched to any gene: 12. Germline V gene data show CDR1 as SGHRS and CDR2 as YFSETQ. CDR3 loop: CASSLTGLQGGEHF. The CDR3, as DNA: TGCGCCAGCAGCTTGACAGGGCTTCAGGGGGGGGAGCATTTT.

The chain carries TRBV2 and TRBJ2-1; 7 bases are a match to TRBD2. This CDR3 is built from 14 residues. Germline V gene data show CDR1 as SNHLY and CDR2 as FYNNEI. The V segment lost 4 bases and the J segment 7 bases; nucleotides outside the gene matches: 7. The CDR3, as DNA: TGTGCCAGCAGTGGGACTAGTCTTGGGAATGAGCAGTTCTTC. It yields the protein CASSGTSLGNEQFF.

The chain links TRBV19 to TRBJ1-2; perhaps TRBD1 as D (6 bases). This CDR3 contains 14 residues. Germline assignment: CDR1 LNHDA and CDR2 SQIVND (reference sequence). The germline V and J ends were trimmed by 2 bases and 4 bases, with 11 bases remaining between them. CDR3 coding DNA: TGTGCCAGTAGTATAAGGGGGGCCATCTATGGCTACACCTTC. Translation gives CASSIRGAIYGYTF.

J is TRBJ2-7 and V is TRBV19, with D unclear. Trimming left V 3 bases short and J 6 bases short, with 12 bases between. The germline CDR1 and CDR2 sequences are LNHDA and SQIVND (reference sequence). This CDR3 has 13 residues. The CDR3 sequence: CASSISVTGEQYF. The CDR3 DNA reads TGTGCCAGTAGTATTTCGGTCACGGGCGAGCAGTACTTC.

This chain joins TRBV15 and TRBJ2-1; a weak D match, TRBD1 (6 bases). V was trimmed by 1 base and J by 6 bases, leaving 13 bases between them. The CDR3 spans 15 residues. Per germline, CDR1 LNHNV and CDR2 YYDKDF (reference sequence). The CDR3 sequence: CATSRGTVGRNEQFF. The CDR3 DNA sequence: TGTGCCACCAGCAGAGGGACAGTCGGGCGCAATGAGCAGTTCTTC.

This clonotype has only a few counts. The rearrangement joins TRBV20-1 to TRBJ2-2; 11 nucleotides line up with TRBD2. This CDR3 contains 18 residues. V gave up 3 bases and J gave up 7 bases; unmatched junction bases: 16. Germline V gene data show CDR1 as DFQATT and CDR2 as SNEGSKA (reference sequence). CDR3: CSASSWVAGGLSGGELFF. The CDR3 nucleotides are TGCAGTGCTAGCTCCTGGGTAGCGGGGGGGCTCAGTGGCGGGGAGCTGTTTTTT.

This clonotype has a handful of counts. The chain employs TRBV29-1 and TRBJ1-1, with D unclear. Trimming stripped 2 bases from V and 7 bases from J, with 8 bases between. The CDR3 runs 11 residues. In germline, CDR1 is SQVTM, CDR2 ANQGSEA. The CDR3 nucleotides read TGCAGCGTTGAATTGAATCTTGAAGCTTTCTTT. It yields the protein CSVELNLEAFF.

The V and J genes are TRBV4-2 and TRBJ2-7; D unresolved. The length of the CDR3 is 13 residues. V was cut by 1 base and J by 2 bases, with 6 bases left in between. The germline V gene encodes CDR1 LGHNA and CDR2 YNFKEQ. In DNA, the CDR3 is TGTGCCAGCAGCCAAGGCGTGACCTACGAGCAGTACTTC. This encodes CASSQGVTYEQYF.

This clonotype has ten or more counts. This chain connects TRBV6-1 to TRBJ2-1; D is undetermined. V was shortened by 5 bases and J by 6 bases, with 11 bases between the two germline ends. There are 13 residues in the CDR3. Germline V gene lookup returns CDR1 MNHNS and CDR2 SASEGT. For the CDR3, the DNA is TGTGCCAGCAGTATTGGGCAGTTCAATGAGCAGTTCTTC. It is translated as CASSIGQFNEQFF.

In its sample, this clonotype was seen many times. The chain recombines TRBV20-1 with TRBJ2-3; D remains unclear. Trimming cost V 0 bases and J 0 bases, with 10 bases left between them. CDR1 is DFQATT and CDR2 is SNEGSKA in the germline V gene (reference sequence). CDR3 length: 15 amino acids. The CDR3 coding sequence is TGCAGTGCTAGAGATGGGCTGGGTAGCACAGATACGCAGTATTTT. Translating it yields CSARDGLGSTDTQYF.

This clonotype was recorded at least ten times. This rearrangement joins TRBV2 to TRBJ1-1; no reliable D call. Trimming took 6 bases from V and 0 from J, leaving 14 bases between them. The CDR3 has 15 residues. The germline gives CDR1 SNHLY, CDR2 FYNNEI. CDR3 protein: CASRIAHRLNTEAFF. The CDR3 region has the DNA TGTGCCAGCAGGATAGCGCACAGATTGAACACTGAAGCTTTCTTT.

This clonotype was picked up many times. The chain combines TRBV11-2 with TRBJ2-1; 9 bases are a match to TRBD2. Losses at the gene ends were 3 bases for V and 7 bases for J; bases not matched to a gene: 7. The CDR3 consists of 15 residues. Germline CDR1 is SGHAT and CDR2 is FQNNGV. The CDR3, as DNA: TGTGCCAGCAGCTTTGGCGGGAGGGCCGGGAATGAGCAGTTCTTC. It yields the protein CASSFGGRAGNEQFF. The variable domain in full, completed from reference TRBV11-2 and TRBJ2-1, reads EAGVAQSPRYKIIEKRQSVAFWCNPISGHATLYWYQQILGQGPKLLIQFQNNGVVDDSQLPKDRFSAERLKGVDSTLKIQPAKLEDSAVYLCASSFGGRAGNEQFFGPGTRLTVL.

The chain has TRBV2 and TRBJ1-1; D perhaps matches TRBD1 (5 bases). Germline CDR1 is SNHLY and CDR2 is FYNNEI. Trimming took 6 bases from V and 3 from J, leaving 17 bases between them. This CDR3 is built from 15 residues. The CDR3 DNA is TGTGCCAGCAGGGGGGAGACAGAAATTGACACTGAAGCTTTCTTT. This codes for CASRGETEIDTEAFF.

This clonotype showed up many times. The chain has TRBV7-2 and TRBJ1-5, with D unclear. This CDR3 comprises 15 residues. Germline CDR1 SGHTA, CDR2 FQGNSA. V dropped 5 bases and J dropped 0 bases, with 11 bases sitting between them. As DNA, the CDR3 is TGTGCCAGCAGCGAAGGATTGAGTAGCAATCAGCCCCAGCATTTT. Amino acid sequence: CASSEGLSSNQPQHF. Full variable domain (rest looked up from reference TRBV7-2 and TRBJ1-5): GAGVSQSPSNKVTEKGKDVELRCDPISGHTALYWYRQSLGQGLEFLIYFQGNSAPDKSGLPSDRFSAERTGGSVSTLTIQRTQQEDSAVYLCASSEGLSSNQPQHFGDGTRLSIL.

This clonotype was recorded many times. V gene TRBV3-1 combines with J gene TRBJ1-1, with TRBD1 identical over 8 bases. Germline CDR1 reads LGHDT; CDR2 reads YNNKEL (reference sequence). This CDR3 has 17 residues. The junction had 12 bases not matched to a gene; V was cut back by 1 base and J by 5 bases. The CDR3, as DNA: TGTGCCAGCAGCCAAGGGACAGGGTTTGGTTTGTTTACTGAAGCTTTCTTT. The encoded protein is CASSQGTGFGLFTEAFF. The full variable domain, rest sourced from reference TRBV3-1 and TRBJ1-1, is DTAVSQTPKYLVTQMGNDKSIKCEQNLGHDTMYWYKQDSKKFLKIMFSYNNKELIINETVPNRFSPKSPDKAHLNLHINSLELGDSAVYFCASSQGTGFGLFTEAFFGQGTRLTVV.

This clonotype appeared a few times. V and J are TRBV4-1 and TRBJ2-5, with D possibly TRBD2 on 6 matching bases. Germline CDR1 is MGHRA and CDR2 is YSYEKL. The germline V and J ends were trimmed by 4 bases and 5 bases, with 17 bases remaining between them. The length of the CDR3 is 15 residues. The CDR3 nucleotides are TGCGCCAGCAGCCTTCAGTTGGCGGGGCGGGAGACCCAGTACTTC. Protein: CASSLQLAGRETQYF.

This clonotype was observed at least ten times. This chain connects TRBV12-3 or TRBV12-4 to TRBJ1-6; no definite D call. The CDR3 loop spans 13 amino acids. With 2 bases removed from V and 9 bases from J, the gap between germline ends came to 8 bases. The CDR3 nucleotides are TGTGCCAGCAGTTTACCTGGGATTTCACCCCTCCACTTT. Residues: CASSLPGISPLHF.

The V call is TRBV11-2, the J call TRBJ1-1, with D hard to call. The CDR3 covers 15 residues. V lost 1 base and J lost 0, with 9 bases in between. Germline-derived CDR1 and CDR2 are SGHAT and FQNNGV. The CDR3 here is CASSLGADVNTEAFF. The CDR3, as DNA: TGTGCCAGCAGCTTAGGCGCAGATGTGAACACTGAAGCTTTCTTT.

This clonotype was seen only a few times. The chain couples TRBV15 to TRBJ2-2, with D possibly TRBD2 on 5 matching bases. CDR1 and CDR2 (germline): LNHNV, YYDKDF (reference sequence). V lost 0 bases, J lost 4 bases, and 15 bases lay in between. CDR3 length: 17 amino acids. CDR3 amino acids: CATSRDGVLRGTGELFF. The CDR3 DNA sequence: TGTGCCACCAGCAGAGATGGGGTCCTCCGGGGCACCGGGGAGCTGTTTTTT. Using reference TRBV15 and TRBJ2-2 for the parts outside the CDR3, the full variable domain is DAMVIQNPRYQVTQFGKPVTLSCSQTLNHNVMYWYQQKSSQAPKLLFHYYDKDFNNEADTPDNFQSRRPNTSFCFLDIRSPGLGDTAMYLCATSRDGVLRGTGELFFGEGSRLTVL.

There are many counts of this clonotype. J is TRBJ2-2 and V is TRBV3-1, with D possibly being TRBD2 (5 bases). Trimming left V 4 bases short and J 6 bases short, with 15 bases between. The CDR3 has 15 residues. The germline V gene has CDR1 LGHDT and CDR2 YNNKEL (reference sequence). CDR3 in DNA: TGTGCCAGCAGCCGAGAGGGCTCGACACCCGGGGAGCTGTTTTTT. Amino acid sequence: CASSREGSTPGELFF.

The chain uses TRBV20-1 and TRBJ2-1; the D is unclear. Per germline, CDR1 DFQATT and CDR2 SNEGSKA (reference sequence). The ends were cut back, 0 bases at V and 9 bases at J, with 12 bases in the middle. This CDR3 is 13 amino acids long. CDR3 nucleotide sequence: TGCAGTGCTAGAGACCCGAATGGTCGTGAGCAGTTCTTC. Its translation is CSARDPNGREQFF.

This chain uses TRBV7-9 with TRBJ2-2, with 7 bases lining up with TRBD2. Germline CDR1 SEHNR, CDR2 FQNEAQ (reference sequence). The CDR3 runs to 17 residues. V was pared by 4 bases and J by 4 bases, with 12 bases of the junction left unmatched. CDR3 sequence (DNA): TGTGCCAGCAGCTCCCCTTCTAGCGGCGAGAGCACCGGGGAGCTGTTTTTT. It specifies CASSSPSSGESTGELFF.

The rearrangement uses TRBV7-3 and TRBJ2-2, with D possibly matching TRBD1 (5 bases). The CDR3 loop spans 16 amino acids. V dropped 7 bases and J dropped 0 bases, with 15 bases sitting between them. The V gene's germline CDR1 is SGHTA and CDR2 FQGTGA. Written as DNA, the CDR3 is TGTGCCAGCAAAAGTGAAGGACAAACGAACACCGGGGAGCTGTTTTTT. This encodes CASKSEGQTNTGELFF. Full variable domain (missing parts from reference TRBV7-3 and TRBJ2-2): GAGVSQTPSNKVTEKGKYVELRCDPISGHTALYWYRQSLGQGPEFLIYFQGTGAADDSGLPNDRFFAVRPEGSVSTLKIQRTERGDSAVYLCASKSEGQTNTGELFFGEGSRLTVL.

In its sample, this clonotype was seen many times. CDR3 loop: CATSDPTGGNQPQHF. Written as DNA, the CDR3 is TGTGCCACCAGTGACCCCACAGGGGGCAATCAGCCCCAGCATTTT. The V gene is TRBV24-1, the J gene TRBJ1-5; 7 positions agree with TRBD1. The CDR3 covers 15 residues. Germline CDR1 is KGHDR and CDR2 is SFDVKD. Trimming removed 4 bases from V and 2 bases from J; junction bases left unmatched: 4.